Presented here are 30 T cell receptor beta chains from one specimen sequenced in a study of monozygotic twins with inflammatory bowel disease. No DNA is given; TCRdb re-called the 5' RACE reads and lists each CDR3 protein once. The sample has some 300,000 distinct CDR3 sequences; the top ten hold about 5%. The specimen sequenced was blood. All receptors derive from a human donor with ulcerative colitis or Crohn's disease, or a healthy co-twin of an affected twin (not recorded which).

This chain uses TRBV12-3 or TRBV12-4 with TRBJ2-7. This CDR3 contains 13 residues. CDR3: CASSMRLYHEQYF.

This sequence joins TRBV6-6 and TRBJ1-3. Germline V lookup: CDR1 MNHNY, CDR2 SVGAGI (reference sequence). CDR3 length: 13 amino acids. This CDR3 reads CASCRTSGNTIYF.

The chain is built from TRBV7-2 and TRBJ2-7; TCRdb's assignment of TRBD1 cannot be checked, as there is no DNA. This CDR3 is 14 amino acids long. CDR1 and CDR2 from the germline V gene are SGHTA and FQGNSA. The CDR3 loop reads CASSFGGAWGEQYF.

The J gene is TRBJ2-1, the V gene TRBV20-1; the TCRdb D gene call, TRBD1, has no DNA to confirm it. Germline CDR1 DFQATT, CDR2 SNEGSKA (reference sequence). CDR3 size: 14 residues. The CDR3 region is CSARGGGAHNEQFF.

The V call is TRBV7-2, the J call TRBJ2-7; TCRdb returns TRBD1, unconfirmable since there is no DNA. There are 13 residues in the CDR3. CDR1 SGHTA and CDR2 FQGNSA come from the germline V gene. The CDR3 loop reads CASSGTTAYEQYF.

The CDR3 is CASSAGTGGTDTQYF. The chain couples TRBV6-1 to TRBJ2-3; TCRdb reports TRBD1, a call that lacks DNA to check it against. Germline-derived CDR1 and CDR2 are MNHNS and SASEGT. The length of the CDR3 is 15 residues.

The chain has TRBV20-1 and TRBJ2-7. CDR1 DFQATT and CDR2 SNEGSKA come from the germline V gene (reference sequence). This CDR3 spans 14 amino acids. Here the CDR3 reads CSPFRQGGPDGQYF.

V gene TRBV28 combines with J gene TRBJ1-5. CDR3 length: 14 residues. CDR1 is MDHEN, CDR2 SYDVKM, per germline. CDR3: CASSLGQLNQPQHF.

The V gene is TRBV7-2, the J gene TRBJ2-3; checking the TCRdb D call of TRBD1 is not possible without DNA. The CDR3 has 15 residues. CDR1 is SGHTA, CDR2 FQGNSA, per germline. The CDR3 protein is CASSLRGVGTDTQYF. Variable domain in full (rest from reference TRBV7-2 and TRBJ2-3): GAGVSQSPSNKVTEKGKDVELRCDPISGHTALYWYRQSLGQGLEFLIYFQGNSAPDKSGLPSDRFSAERTGGSVSTLTIQRTQQEDSAVYLCASSLRGVGTDTQYFGPGTRLTVL.

The chain carries TRBV9 and TRBJ2-2; TCRdb outputs TRBD1, but without DNA this stays unchecked. The CDR3 has 15 amino acids. Germline-derived CDR1 and CDR2 are SGDLS and YYNGEE. CDR3: CASSVDRGRTGELFF.

The chain is built from TRBV20-1 and TRBJ1-5; TCRdb calls TRBD1, which cannot be checked without DNA. CDR1 is DFQATT, CDR2 SNEGSKA, per germline (reference sequence). The CDR3 covers 14 residues. This chain's CDR3 is CSARTDRYNTPQHF.

This CDR3 is CASSFNTGSFANYGYTF. V is TRBV5-1 and J is TRBJ1-2; TCRdb reports TRBD1, a call that lacks DNA to check it against. This CDR3 contains 17 residues. The V gene's germline CDR1 is SGHRS and CDR2 YFSETQ.

The chain combines TRBV12-3 or TRBV12-4 with TRBJ2-1; there is no DNA to check the TCRdb D call of TRBD1. The CDR3 is 16 residues long. CDR3 loop: CASSFVGGSSYNEQFF.

The chain combines TRBV29-1 with TRBJ2-1; TCRdb reports TRBD1, a call that lacks DNA to check it against. The CDR3 is 12 amino acids. Germline V gene sequence: CDR1 SQVTM, CDR2 ANQGSEA. The CDR3 sequence is CSVDGTVNEQFF.

The rearrangement joins TRBV6-5 to TRBJ1-3. The CDR3 totals 14 residues. The germline gives CDR1 MNHEY, CDR2 SVGAGI. Here the CDR3 reads CASSYSFPGDTIYF.

CDR3 loop: CSVEMWGGSYNEQFF. This chain joins TRBV29-1 and TRBJ2-1; checking the TCRdb D call of TRBD1 is not possible without DNA. The CDR3 has 15 residues. The germline CDR1 and CDR2 sequences are SQVTM and ANQGSEA.

The chain employs TRBV7-9 and TRBJ2-5; the TRBD1 assignment by TCRdb is unverifiable without DNA. The V gene's germline CDR1 is SEHNR and CDR2 FQNEAQ (reference sequence). This CDR3 contains 14 residues. The CDR3: CASSTLGTYVTQYF.

This chain links TRBV7-8 with TRBJ2-2; TCRdb names TRBD2, which stays unverified in the absence of DNA. The CDR3 runs to 16 residues. Germline V lookup: CDR1 SGHVS, CDR2 FQNEAQ. The CDR3 spells CASSLVSVAGAGELFF.

The chain carries TRBV7-2 and TRBJ2-3; TCRdb selects TRBD1, and the lack of DNA leaves this call unchecked. Germline V gene lookup returns CDR1 SGHTA and CDR2 FQGNSA. The CDR3 sequence is 17 residues long. The CDR3 reads CASSLVRSGQGTDTQYF.

The V call is TRBV6-1, the J call TRBJ2-3; TCRdb's D call of TRBD2 is untestable without DNA. Germline V gene lookup returns CDR1 MNHNS and CDR2 SASEGT. The CDR3 runs 14 residues. This CDR3 is CASKALADSDTQYF.

This chain links TRBV12-3 or TRBV12-4 with TRBJ2-5; with no DNA, the TCRdb D assignment of TRBD1 cannot be verified. This CDR3 has 13 residues. The CDR3: CASRRTGQETQYF.

This chain links TRBV4-3 with TRBJ2-1; TCRdb names TRBD2, which stays unverified in the absence of DNA. The germline CDR1 and CDR2 sequences are LGHNA and YSLEER. The CDR3 contains 17 residues. The CDR3 spells CASSLLNPLAGANEQFF.

The genes are TRBV6-2 or TRBV6-3 and TRBJ2-6. Germline V gives CDR1 MNHEY, CDR2 SVGEGT. CDR3 size: 16 residues. CDR3 in amino acids: CASISAGRSGANVLTF.

This sequence joins TRBV28 and TRBJ1-1; the TCRdb call, TRBD1, lacks DNA for checking. Per the germline V gene, CDR1 is MDHEN and CDR2 is SYDVKM. This CDR3 has 15 residues. CDR3 region: CASQHRQGLSTEAFF.

This chain uses TRBV24-1 with TRBJ2-5. The CDR3 contains 13 residues. Germline lookup yields CDR1 KGHDR and CDR2 SFDVKD. CDR3 amino acids: CATSDSKRETQYF.

The chain couples TRBV10-3 to TRBJ1-5; as DNA is missing, the TRBD1 call by TCRdb cannot be tested. The V gene's germline CDR1 is ENHRY and CDR2 SYGVKD. CDR3 length: 15 residues. The CDR3 sequence is CAISVGTGRNQPQHF.

V is TRBV20-1 and J is TRBJ2-4. CDR3 length: 12 residues. The germline V gene encodes CDR1 DFQATT and CDR2 SNEGSKA (reference sequence). CDR3 protein: CSARVQGNMQYF.

This sequence joins TRBV7-8 and TRBJ2-3; checking the TCRdb D call of TRBD2 is not possible without DNA. CDR1 is SGHVS and CDR2 is FQNEAQ in the germline V gene. The CDR3 length is 14 residues. CDR3 region: CASSSYGPPDTQYF. The variable domain in full, with the rest retrieved from reference TRBV7-8 and TRBJ2-3, is GAGVSQSPRYKVAKRGQDVALRCDPISGHVSLFWYQQALGQGPEFLTYFQNEAQLDKSGLPSDRFFAERPEGSVSTLKIQRTQQEDSAVYLCASSSYGPPDTQYFGPGTRLTVL.

The chain links TRBV12-3 or TRBV12-4 to TRBJ2-1; TCRdb's D gene call, TRBD1, goes unchecked for lack of DNA. The CDR3 totals 14 residues. The CDR3 sequence is CATGTILRFNEQFF.

The chain has TRBV6-5 and TRBJ2-1; TCRdb calls TRBD2, which cannot be checked without DNA. The CDR3 consists of 16 residues. In germline, CDR1 is MNHEY, CDR2 SVGAGI. Here the CDR3 reads CASSLAGGGAGDEQFF.